This TCR beta chain was profiled in a study of beta chain features in type 1 diabetes. The sequenced template was cDNA made from the entire isolated RNA. The method was immunoSEQ multiplex PCR; TCRdb's version includes in-frame clones alone and lacks a portion of them. The sample has some 400,000 clones; over 13% are singletons. The sample was naive CD4+ T cells from blood. The TCR originated in a woman aged 18-35 years in good health.

CDR3 protein: CASSPPGASSGANVLTF. CDR3 nucleotide sequence: TGTGCCAGCTCACCACCGGGGGCCAGCTCTGGGGCCAACGTCCTGACTTTC. The J gene is TRBJ2-6, the V gene TRBV18; perhaps TRBD1 as D (6 bases). V lost 0 bases to trimming and J lost 0 bases, with 9 bases between them. Germline V gives CDR1 KGHSH, CDR2 LQKENI. This CDR3 has 17 amino acids.